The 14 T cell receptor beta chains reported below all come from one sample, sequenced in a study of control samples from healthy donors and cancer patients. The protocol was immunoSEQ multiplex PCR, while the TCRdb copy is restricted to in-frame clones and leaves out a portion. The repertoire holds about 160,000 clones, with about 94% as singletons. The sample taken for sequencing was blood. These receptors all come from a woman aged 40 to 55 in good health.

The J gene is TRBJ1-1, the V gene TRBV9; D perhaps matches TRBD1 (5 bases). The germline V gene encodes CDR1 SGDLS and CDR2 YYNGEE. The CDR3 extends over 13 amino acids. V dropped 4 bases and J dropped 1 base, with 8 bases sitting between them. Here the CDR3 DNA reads TGTGCCAGCAGCCCGGGGACGAACACTGAAGCTTTCTTT. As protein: CASSPGTNTEAFF.

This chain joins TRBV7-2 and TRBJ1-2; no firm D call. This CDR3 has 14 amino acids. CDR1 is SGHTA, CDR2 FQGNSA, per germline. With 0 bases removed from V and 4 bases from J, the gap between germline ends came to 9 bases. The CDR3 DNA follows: TGTGCCAGCAGCTTAGCCGACGGCTCCTATGGCTACACCTTC. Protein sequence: CASSLADGSYGYTF.

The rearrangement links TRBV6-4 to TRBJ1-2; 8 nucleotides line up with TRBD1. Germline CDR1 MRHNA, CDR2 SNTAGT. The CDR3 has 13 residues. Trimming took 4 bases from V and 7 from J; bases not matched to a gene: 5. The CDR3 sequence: CASSARTGSGYTF. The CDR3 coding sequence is TGTGCCAGCAGTGCCCGGACAGGGTCTGGCTACACCTTC.

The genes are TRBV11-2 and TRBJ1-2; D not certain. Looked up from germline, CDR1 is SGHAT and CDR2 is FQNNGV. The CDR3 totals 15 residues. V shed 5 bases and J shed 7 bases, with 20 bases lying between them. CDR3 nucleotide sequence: TGTGCCAGCAGCCTCGACTGGGGAGAGGTCGGTGGCTACACCTTC. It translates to CASSLDWGEVGGYTF.

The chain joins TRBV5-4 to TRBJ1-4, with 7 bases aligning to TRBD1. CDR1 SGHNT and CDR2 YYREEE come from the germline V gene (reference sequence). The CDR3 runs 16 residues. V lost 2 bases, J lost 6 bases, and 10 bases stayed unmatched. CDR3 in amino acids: CASSFKRTGLDEKLFF. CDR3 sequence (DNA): TGTGCCAGCAGCTTTAAACGGACAGGTTTGGATGAAAAACTGTTTTTT.

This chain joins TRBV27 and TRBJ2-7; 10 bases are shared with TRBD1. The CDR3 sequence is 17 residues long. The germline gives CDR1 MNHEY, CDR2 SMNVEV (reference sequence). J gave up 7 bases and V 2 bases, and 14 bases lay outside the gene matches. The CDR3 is CASSLNRLRDRGWEQYF. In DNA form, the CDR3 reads TGTGCCAGCAGTTTAAACCGCCTCCGGGACAGGGGTTGGGAGCAGTACTTC.

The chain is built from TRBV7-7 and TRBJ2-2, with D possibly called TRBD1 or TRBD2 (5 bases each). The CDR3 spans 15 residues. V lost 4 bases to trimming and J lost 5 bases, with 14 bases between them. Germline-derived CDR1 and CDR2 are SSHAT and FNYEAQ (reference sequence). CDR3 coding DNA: TGTGCCAGCAGCTCCCGGGACCCGTGGACCGGGGAGCTGTTTTTT. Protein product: CASSSRDPWTGELFF.

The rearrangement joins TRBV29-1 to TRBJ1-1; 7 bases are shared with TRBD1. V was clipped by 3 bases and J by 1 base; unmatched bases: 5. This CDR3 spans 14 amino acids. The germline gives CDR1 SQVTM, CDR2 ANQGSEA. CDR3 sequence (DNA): TGCAGCGTTGAGCCGGGACAGCCGAACACTGAAGCTTTCTTT. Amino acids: CSVEPGQPNTEAFF.

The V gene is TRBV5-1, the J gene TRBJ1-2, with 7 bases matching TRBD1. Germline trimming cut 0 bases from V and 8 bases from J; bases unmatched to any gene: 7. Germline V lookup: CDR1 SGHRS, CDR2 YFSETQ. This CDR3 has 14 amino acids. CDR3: CASSLDRGYEGYTF. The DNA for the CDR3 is TGCGCCAGCAGCTTGGACAGGGGATATGAAGGCTACACCTTC.

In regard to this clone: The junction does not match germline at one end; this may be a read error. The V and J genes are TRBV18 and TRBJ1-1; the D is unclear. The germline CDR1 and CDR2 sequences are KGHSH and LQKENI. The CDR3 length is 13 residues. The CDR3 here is CASSPSRNSEAFF. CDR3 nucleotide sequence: TGTGCCAGCTCACCATCTAGGAACTCTGAAGCTTTCTTT. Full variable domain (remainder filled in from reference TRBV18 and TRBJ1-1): NAGVMQNPRHLVRRRGQEARLRCSPMKGHSHVYWYRQLPEEGLKFMVYLQKENIIDESGMPKERFSAEFPKEGPSILRIQQVVRGDSAAYFCASSPSRNSEAFFGQGTRLTVV.

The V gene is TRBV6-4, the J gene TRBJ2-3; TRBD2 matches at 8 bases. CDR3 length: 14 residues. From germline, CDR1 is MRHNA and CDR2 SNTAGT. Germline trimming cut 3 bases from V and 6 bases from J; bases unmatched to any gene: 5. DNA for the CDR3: TGTGCCAGCAGTGAGCGGGGGGCAGAGGATACGCAGTATTTT. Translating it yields CASSERGAEDTQYF.

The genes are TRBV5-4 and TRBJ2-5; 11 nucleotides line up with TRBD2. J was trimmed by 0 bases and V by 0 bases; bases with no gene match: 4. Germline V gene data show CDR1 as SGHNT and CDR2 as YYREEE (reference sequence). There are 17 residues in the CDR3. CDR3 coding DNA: TGTGCCAGCAGCTTGGGACTAGCGGGGCTGTACCAAGAGACCCAGTACTTC. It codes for CASSLGLAGLYQETQYF.

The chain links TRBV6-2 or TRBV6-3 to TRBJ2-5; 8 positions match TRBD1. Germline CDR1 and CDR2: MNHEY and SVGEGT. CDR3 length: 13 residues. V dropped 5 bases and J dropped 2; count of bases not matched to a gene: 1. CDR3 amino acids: CASSRQGQETQYF. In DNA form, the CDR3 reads TGTGCCAGCAGTCGACAGGGGCAAGAGACCCAGTACTTC.

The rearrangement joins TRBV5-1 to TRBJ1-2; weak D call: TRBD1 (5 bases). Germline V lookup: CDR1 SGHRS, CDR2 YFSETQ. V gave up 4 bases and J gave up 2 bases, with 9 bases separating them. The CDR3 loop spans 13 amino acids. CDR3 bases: TGCGCCAGCAGCACAGGAATAAACTATGGCTACACCTTC. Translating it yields CASSTGINYGYTF.